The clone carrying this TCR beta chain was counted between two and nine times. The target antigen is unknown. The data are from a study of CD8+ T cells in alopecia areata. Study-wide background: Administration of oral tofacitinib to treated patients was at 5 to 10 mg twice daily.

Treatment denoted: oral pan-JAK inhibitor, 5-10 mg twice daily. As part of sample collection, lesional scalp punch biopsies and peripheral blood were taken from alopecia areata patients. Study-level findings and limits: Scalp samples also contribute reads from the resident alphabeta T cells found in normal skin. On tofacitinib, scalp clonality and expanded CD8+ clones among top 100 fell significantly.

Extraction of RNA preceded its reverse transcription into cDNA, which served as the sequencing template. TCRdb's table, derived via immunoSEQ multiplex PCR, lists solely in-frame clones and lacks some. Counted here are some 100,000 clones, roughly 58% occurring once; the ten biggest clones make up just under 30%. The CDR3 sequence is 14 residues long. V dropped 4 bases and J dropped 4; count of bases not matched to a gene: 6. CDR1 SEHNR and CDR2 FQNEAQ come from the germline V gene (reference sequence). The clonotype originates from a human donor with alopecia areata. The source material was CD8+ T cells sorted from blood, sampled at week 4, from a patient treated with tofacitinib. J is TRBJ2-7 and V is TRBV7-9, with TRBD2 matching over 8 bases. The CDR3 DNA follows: TGTGCCAGCAGCTCCTATGGCGGGGGGTACGAGCAGTACTTC. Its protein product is CASSSYGGGYEQYF.